The 31 T cell receptor beta chains in this list originate from one sample, sequenced in a study of blood T cell repertoires in COVID-19 (dated by TCRdb to 2018 to 2021). The library relied on the immunoSEQ multiplex PCR assay. The immuneACCESS repertoire file appears here via TCRdb, limited to in-frame rearrangements. These files lack a portion of the clones; in checked studies, under half of the deficit traces to unresolved V genes, and the cause of the others is not known. For this sample the table gives a few hundred thousand clones, of which roughly four fifths were detected only once. Together, the top ten hold roughly 3.6% of the sample. Sequencing used PBMCs or T cells enriched from blood (not recorded which). The receptors were sampled from a man aged 50 or older who had recovered from COVID-19.

This clone was seen just once. The chain combines TRBV7-9 with TRBJ2-7; 9 bases fit TRBD1. Trimming removed 4 bases from V and 6 bases from J; junction bases left unmatched: 7. This CDR3 is 14 amino acids long. Germline CDR1 and CDR2: SEHNR and FQNEAQ (reference sequence). CDR3 in DNA: TGTGCCAGCAGCTCAAGGGACAGGGCGGGCGAGCAGTACTTC. Amino acids: CASSSRDRAGEQYF.

The gene calls are TRBV4-2 and TRBJ2-1, with 8 nucleotides matching TRBD2. CDR1 is LGHNA, CDR2 YNFKEQ, per germline. The CDR3 totals 17 residues. J lost 2 bases, V lost 1 base, and 7 bases had no gene match. In DNA form, the CDR3 reads TGTGCCAGCAGCCAAGCCCGTTCGGGAGGGCCCTACAATGAGCAGTTCTTC. Protein product: CASSQARSGGPYNEQFF.

This clone showed up just a few times. CDR3 region: CASSSDSYAYGYTF. In DNA form, the CDR3 reads TGTGCCAGCAGCTCTGACAGCTACGCCTATGGCTACACCTTC. V and J are TRBV7-2 and TRBJ1-2; D possibly corresponds to TRBD1 (5 bases). Germline assignment: CDR1 SGHTA and CDR2 FQGNSA. The CDR3 totals 14 residues. The V end was cut by 4 bases, the J end by 4 bases, with 13 bases between.

The chain is built from TRBV11-2 and TRBJ1-5; D ambiguous. V was trimmed by 1 base and J by 9 bases, leaving 7 bases between them. From germline, CDR1 is SGHAT and CDR2 FQNNGV. The CDR3 length is 12 residues. The CDR3 nucleotides are TGTGCCAGCAGCTTAGGCGAGGGGCCCCAGCATTTT. It encodes CASSLGEGPQHF.

J is TRBJ1-1 and V is TRBV4-1; possibly TRBD1 for D (6 bases). Germline V gene lookup returns CDR1 MGHRA and CDR2 YSYEKL. Trimming stripped 3 bases from V and 4 bases from J, with 6 bases between. This CDR3 spans 12 amino acids. CDR3 amino acids: CASSQTGTEAFF. CDR3 nucleotides: TGCGCCAGCAGCCAGACAGGCACTGAAGCTTTCTTT.

This clone appeared once. J is TRBJ2-1 and V is TRBV28, with D possibly TRBD2 on 6 matching bases. This CDR3 comprises 18 residues. Germline V lookup: CDR1 MDHEN, CDR2 SYDVKM. V lost 3 bases and J lost 0, with 18 bases in between. This CDR3 is CASSLDSRDLISYNEQFF. The CDR3 DNA follows: TGTGCCAGCAGTTTGGATTCCCGGGACTTAATCTCCTACAATGAGCAGTTCTTC.

This chain connects TRBV15 to TRBJ1-6; TRBD1 matches at 7 bases. The germline V gene encodes CDR1 LNHNV and CDR2 YYDKDF (reference sequence). V trimming: 3 bases; J trimming: 10 bases; junction bases outside the gene matches: 6. The CDR3 extends over 14 amino acids. The CDR3, as DNA: TGTGCCACCAGCAGTGACAGGGTAGCGTCACCCCTCCACTTT. It translates to CATSSDRVASPLHF.

V usage is TRBV9 and J usage is TRBJ1-1; D is perhaps TRBD1 (5 bases). Trimming took off 5 bases at V and 0 bases at J, with 8 bases between the two ends. In germline, CDR1 is SGDLS, CDR2 YYNGEE. The CDR3 is made up of 13 amino acids. DNA of the CDR3: TGTGCCAGCAGTGCAGGGATGAACACTGAAGCTTTCTTT. Residues: CASSAGMNTEAFF.

This chain links TRBV5-5 with TRBJ2-3, with D unclear. The germline CDR1 and CDR2 sequences are SGHKS and YYEKEE (reference sequence). Trimming removed 1 base from V and 4 bases from J, with 13 bases in between. CDR3 length equals 15 residues. The CDR3 region is CASSLSVLSSDTQYF. The CDR3 DNA follows: TGTGCCAGCAGCTTGTCGGTCCTATCGTCAGATACGCAGTATTTT.

This chain joins TRBV28 and TRBJ2-7, with a possible D match to TRBD1 (6 bases). The V end was cut by 6 bases, the J end by 6 bases, with 9 bases between. From germline, CDR1 is MDHEN and CDR2 SYDVKM. The CDR3 extends over 11 amino acids. CDR3 amino acids: CASRDSLEQYF. The CDR3 DNA reads as TGTGCCAGCAGGGACAGCCTCGAGCAGTACTTC.

This chain uses TRBV28 with TRBJ1-1; D remains unclear. V gave up 5 bases and J gave up 4 bases, with 8 bases separating them. The CDR3 is 12 residues long. The germline gives CDR1 MDHEN, CDR2 SYDVKM. The CDR3 region has the DNA TGTGCCAGCAGTAGACAATTCACTGAAGCTTTCTTT. This translates into CASSRQFTEAFF.

This clone was seen only once. The junction departs from the called germline gene at one end, perhaps through a read error. The V call is TRBV7-9, the J call TRBJ2-3; D call uncertain. CDR3 length: 15 amino acids. Germline V CDR1 and CDR2: SEHNR, FQNEAQ (reference sequence). The CDR3 reads CASSSSQESTDTQYF. The CDR3 DNA reads TGTGCCAGCAGCTCCAGTCAGGAAAGCACGGATACGCAGTATTTT. Using reference TRBV7-9 and TRBJ2-3 for the parts outside the CDR3, the full variable domain is DTGVSQNPRHKITKRGQNVTFRCDPISEHNRLYWYRQTLGQGPEFLTYFQNEAQLEKSRLLSDRFSAERPKGSFSTLEIQRTEQGDSAMYLCASSSSQESTDTQYFGPGTRLTVL.

This chain links TRBV7-2 with TRBJ1-1; tentative D call: TRBD1 (5 bases). Germline CDR1 SGHTA, CDR2 FQGNSA. This CDR3 comprises 15 residues. Trimming took off 0 bases at V and 1 base at J, with 9 bases between the two ends. The CDR3 DNA sequence: TGTGCCAGCAGCTTAGCTCCAGGGCAGAACACTGAAGCTTTCTTT. This sequence encodes CASSLAPGQNTEAFF.

The genes are TRBV5-1 and TRBJ2-1; 7 bases are a match to TRBD1. This CDR3 spans 15 amino acids. Trimming at V came to 3 bases and at J to 1 base, leaving 4 bases not matched to a gene. The V gene's germline CDR1 is SGHRS and CDR2 YFSETQ. CDR3 region: CASSWTGNSYNEQFF. CDR3 bases: TGCGCCAGCAGCTGGACAGGCAATTCCTACAATGAGCAGTTCTTC.

The V gene is TRBV4-1, the J gene TRBJ1-2; 10 nucleotides match TRBD1. V gave up 5 bases and J gave up 2 bases; unmatched junction bases: 5. The CDR3 is 15 residues long. Looked up from germline, CDR1 is MGHRA and CDR2 is YSYEKL. CDR3 region: CASSYWTGGNYGYTF. The DNA for the CDR3 is TGCGCCAGCAGCTACTGGACAGGGGGAAACTATGGCTACACCTTC.

The chain links TRBV20-1 to TRBJ2-5; D gene uncertain. V was shortened by 6 bases and J by 0 bases, with 2 bases between the two germline ends. There are 10 residues in the CDR3. Germline lookup yields CDR1 DFQATT and CDR2 SNEGSKA (reference sequence). The CDR3, as DNA: TGCAGTGCCGACCAAGAGACCCAGTACTTC. Translating gives CSADQETQYF.

The chain links TRBV7-9 to TRBJ1-5; 9 nucleotides align to TRBD1. Germline CDR1 reads SEHNR; CDR2 reads FQNEAQ (reference sequence). The V gene end was trimmed by 1 base and the J gene end by 5 bases; junction bases not matched to a gene: 0. This CDR3 comprises 14 residues. The DNA of the CDR3 is TGTGCCAGCAGCTTAGGGACAGGGGATCAGCCCCAGCATTTT. Encoded protein: CASSLGTGDQPQHF. Complete variable domain (other parts from reference TRBV7-9 and TRBJ1-5): DTGVSQNPRHKITKRGQNVTFRCDPISEHNRLYWYRQTLGQGPEFLTYFQNEAQLEKSRLLSDRFSAERPKGSFSTLEIQRTEQGDSAMYLCASSLGTGDQPQHFGDGTRLSIL.

The chain uses TRBV7-2 and TRBJ1-5, with D unresolved. The CDR3 has 15 amino acids. The V gene's germline CDR1 is SGHTA and CDR2 FQGNSA. V lost 2 bases and J 0 bases, leaving 8 bases between the germline ends. The CDR3 DNA is TGTGCCAGCAGCTTAACGGGGATTAGCAATCAGCCCCAGCATTTT. It yields the protein CASSLTGISNQPQHF.

The V gene is TRBV7-2, the J gene TRBJ1-5, with 10 positions matching TRBD1. This CDR3 has 15 amino acids. V lost 4 bases, J lost 7 bases, and 7 bases stayed unmatched. Germline V lookup: CDR1 SGHTA, CDR2 FQGNSA. The CDR3 sequence is CASSSGQGLIQPQHF. The CDR3 nucleotides read TGTGCCAGCAGCTCGGGACAGGGGTTGATCCAGCCCCAGCATTTT.

The chain joins TRBV10-3 to TRBJ2-1; 14 nucleotides agree with TRBD2. V trimming: 0 bases; J trimming: 2 bases; junction bases outside the gene matches: 6. CDR1 ENHRY and CDR2 SYGVKD come from the germline V gene. The CDR3 contains 19 residues. This chain's CDR3 is CAISESGTSGRTAYNEQFF. CDR3 nucleotide sequence: TGTGCCATCAGTGAGTCCGGGACTAGCGGGAGAACGGCCTACAATGAGCAGTTCTTC.

This chain links TRBV6-9 with TRBJ1-2, with TRBD1 as a possible D gene (5 bases). CDR1 is MNHGY, CDR2 SVAAGI, per germline. V shed 5 bases and J shed 8 bases, with 9 bases lying between them. This CDR3 region has 11 residues. CDR3 nucleotides: TGTGCCAGCAGTCTGGGGCGCGGCTACACCTTC. Encoded protein: CASSLGRGYTF.

This clone occurred a few times. The same CDR3 can be traced to other DNA sequences in this sample. The rearrangement links TRBV25-1 to TRBJ1-1; the match to TRBD1 covers 7 bases. This CDR3 is 12 amino acids long. Germline assignment: CDR1 MGHDK and CDR2 SYGVNS. Trimming removed 5 bases from V and 5 bases from J; junction bases left unmatched: 2. The CDR3 is CASSPGGTEAFF. In nucleotides, the CDR3 is TGTGCCAGCAGTCCAGGGGGAACTGAAGCTTTCTTT.

As concerns this clone: Other nucleotide sequences from this sample produce the same CDR3. The chain couples TRBV5-1 to TRBJ2-1; TRBD2 matches 13 bases. Per germline, CDR1 SGHRS and CDR2 YFSETQ. J lost 5 bases, V lost 3 bases, and 2 bases had no gene match. This CDR3 spans 15 amino acids. CDR3 coding DNA: TGCGCCAGCAGCTCCGGACTAGCGGGGGACAATGAGCAGTTCTTC. Its protein is CASSSGLAGDNEQFF.

This chain joins TRBV7-9 and TRBJ1-3, with TRBD1 as a possible D gene (5 bases). Germline CDR1 SEHNR, CDR2 FQNEAQ (reference sequence). Between the trimmed V and J ends, which lost 2 bases and 2 bases, there was a span of 10 bases. CDR3 size: 15 residues. CDR3: CASSLWGETGNTIYF. In nucleotides, the CDR3 is TGTGCCAGCAGCTTATGGGGGGAAACTGGAAACACCATATATTTT.

The gene calls are TRBV7-9 and TRBJ2-1; TRBD2 matches 11 bases. The CDR3 runs to 19 residues. Germline values: CDR1 SEHNR, CDR2 FQNEAQ (reference sequence). V lost 3 bases to trimming and J lost 0 bases; unmatched junction nucleotides: 10. CDR3: CASSFLAGGTMSSYNEQFF. Written as DNA, the CDR3 is TGTGCCAGCAGCTTCTTAGCGGGAGGGACGATGAGCTCCTACAATGAGCAGTTCTTC. The full variable domain, in which reference TRBV7-9 and TRBJ2-1 provide the parts outside the CDR3, is DTGVSQNPRHKITKRGQNVTFRCDPISEHNRLYWYRQTLGQGPEFLTYFQNEAQLEKSRLLSDRFSAERPKGSFSTLEIQRTEQGDSAMYLCASSFLAGGTMSSYNEQFFGPGTRLTVL.

The chain uses TRBV5-1 and TRBJ1-5; 10 nucleotides align to TRBD1. This CDR3 spans 17 amino acids. V shed 0 bases, J shed 4 bases, and the junction held 7 bases outside the gene matches. Germline lookup yields CDR1 SGHRS and CDR2 YFSETQ. CDR3 residues: CASSLEPPGQGNQPQHF. CDR3 DNA: TGCGCCAGCAGCTTGGAGCCCCCGGGACAGGGGAATCAGCCCCAGCATTTT.

The chain carries TRBV6-6 and TRBJ2-5; 7 bases map to TRBD2. V was pared by 0 bases and J by 7 bases, with 8 bases of the junction left unmatched. Germline V CDR1 and CDR2: MNHNY, SVGAGI (reference sequence). This CDR3 is 15 amino acids long. The CDR3 is CASSYSMGGPGTQYF. In nucleotides, the CDR3 is TGTGCCAGCAGTTACTCGATGGGAGGGCCGGGGACCCAGTACTTC.

The rearrangement links TRBV10-3 to TRBJ1-3, with 8 bases matching TRBD1. CDR1 ENHRY and CDR2 SYGVKD come from the germline V gene. There are 16 residues in the CDR3. With V trimmed by 5 bases and J by 0 bases, 6 bases remained unmatched. The CDR3 spells CAISTQTGASGNTIYF. CDR3 nucleotides: TGTGCCATCAGTACACAGACAGGGGCCTCTGGAAACACCATATATTTT.

The V and J genes are TRBV30 and TRBJ2-3; no firm D call. The length of the CDR3 is 11 residues. V was cut by 4 bases and J by 6 bases, with 8 bases left in between. Germline CDR1 GTSNPN, CDR2 SVGIG (reference sequence). The CDR3, as DNA: TGTGCCTGGACTTTTTCGGATACGCAGTATTTT. Protein sequence: CAWTFSDTQYF. The complete variable domain, with remaining parts taken from reference TRBV30 and TRBJ2-3, reads SQTIHQWPATLVQPVGSPLSLECTVEGTSNPNLYWYRQAAGRGLQLLFYSVGIGQISSEVPQNLSASRPQDRQFILSSKKLLLSDSGFYLCAWTFSDTQYFGPGTRLTVL.

The rearrangement joins TRBV5-1 to TRBJ2-5; TRBD2 is a possible D gene (5 bases). Trimming took off 1 base at V and 0 bases at J, with 7 bases between the two ends. The germline V gene encodes CDR1 SGHRS and CDR2 YFSETQ. CDR3 length equals 14 residues. Here the CDR3 reads CASSLMDYQETQYF. The CDR3 nucleotides are TGCGCCAGCAGCTTGATGGACTACCAAGAGACCCAGTACTTC.

The chain links TRBV19 to TRBJ1-2; 8 bases line up with TRBD1. The CDR3 contains 17 residues. Germline CDR1 is LNHDA and CDR2 is SQIVND (reference sequence). The J segment lost 3 bases and the V segment lost 2 bases, leaving 11 bases of the junction unmatched. CDR3 nucleotide sequence: TGTGCCAGTAGTATACCCGGGACAGGTCATGGAGACTATGGCTACACCTTC. It yields the protein CASSIPGTGHGDYGYTF.